Sequencing of this T cell receptor (beta chain) was carried out in a study of blood T cell repertoires in COVID-19. This CDR3 spans 16 amino acids. Germline loops: CDR1 MNHEY, CDR2 SMNVEV (reference sequence). V was shortened by 6 bases and J by 0 bases, with 17 bases between the two germline ends. Under the authors' procedure: The assay estimated nucleated cells by amplifying reference gene primers. Generated by immunoSEQ multiplex PCR, the TCRdb table keeps only in-frame clones and is missing some. V, J and clone size were drawn from that table, and D and trimming were deduced from the DNA. The sample lists approximately 75,000 clones, 75% to 90% seen once, with around a sixth in the top ten.

The specimen was peripheral blood. The clonotype comes from a woman older than 75 with acute or convalescent COVID-19. The genes are TRBV27 and TRBJ1-1, with a possible D match to TRBD1 (6 bases). The chain's CDR3 is CASSHTAGGLNTEAFF. The CDR3 nucleotides read TGTGCCAGCAGCCATACTGCGGGGGGCCTGAACACTGAAGCTTTCTTT.